Below, 10 T cell receptor beta chains from the same sample are listed, as sequenced in a study of cytomegalovirus exposure and HLA in healthy donors. This PCR relied on a set of 60 Vbeta primers and 13 Jbeta primers. Data came from immunoSEQ multiplex PCR; TCRdb stores just in-frame clones and leaves some out. The profile shows roughly 120,000 clones, more than 80% of them singletons. The sequenced sample was PBMCs. The receptors shown here come from a man between 25 and 39 years old in good health and CMV-seronegative.

V gene TRBV29-1 combines with J gene TRBJ2-7; D is uncertain. Trimming removed 7 bases from V and 6 bases from J, with 19 bases in between. The CDR3 is 13 residues long. The germline CDR1 and CDR2 sequences are SQVTM and ANQGSEA. Here the CDR3 reads CSAAITQAGEQYF. The DNA for the CDR3 is TGCAGCGCTGCCATAACCCAGGCCGGCGAGCAGTACTTC.

This chain joins TRBV7-3 and TRBJ2-2, with 11 bases fitting TRBD2. V was pared by 5 bases and J by 7 bases, with 6 bases of the junction left unmatched. The germline V gene encodes CDR1 SGHTA and CDR2 FQGTGA. This CDR3 has 15 residues. CDR3 loop: CASSPTSGSSGELFF. DNA of the CDR3: TGTGCCAGCAGCCCAACTAGCGGGAGTAGCGGGGAGCTGTTTTTT. Full variable domain (rest looked up from reference TRBV7-3 and TRBJ2-2): GAGVSQTPSNKVTEKGKYVELRCDPISGHTALYWYRQSLGQGPEFLIYFQGTGAADDSGLPNDRFFAVRPEGSVSTLKIQRTERGDSAVYLCASSPTSGSSGELFFGEGSRLTVL.

The rearrangement links TRBV5-1 to TRBJ2-2; D may be TRBD1 (6 bases). V lost 4 bases and J lost 5, with 9 bases in between. The CDR3 is 13 amino acids. Germline V gene data show CDR1 as SGHRS and CDR2 as YFSETQ. The CDR3 protein is CASSAGVTGELFF. CDR3 in DNA: TGCGCCAGCAGCGCAGGGGTGACCGGGGAGCTGTTTTTT.

The chain combines TRBV19 with TRBJ2-7, with 7 nucleotides matching TRBD1. After removal of 6 bases from V and 2 bases from J, the junction contained 13 bases not matched to a gene. The CDR3 totals 16 residues. CDR1 and CDR2 (germline): LNHDA, SQIVND (reference sequence). In DNA form, the CDR3 reads TGTGCCAGTAGCCGCGGCGTGACAGGGAGAGCCTACGAGCAGTACTTC. Its translation: CASSRGVTGRAYEQYF. The whole variable domain, filled in from reference TRBV19 and TRBJ2-7, reads DGGITQSPKYLFRKEGQNVTLSCEQNLNHDAMYWYRQDPGQGLRLIYYSQIVNDFQKGDIAEGYSVSREKKESFPLTVTSAQKNPTAFYLCASSRGVTGRAYEQYFGPGTRLTVT.

The chain combines TRBV7-2 with TRBJ1-5, with 7 bases fitting TRBD1. Germline V gene sequence: CDR1 SGHTA, CDR2 FQGNSA. The CDR3 consists of 13 residues. Unmatched junction bases numbered 1, after V lost 2 bases and J lost 6 bases. The CDR3 sequence is CASSLNRGQPQHF. The CDR3 nucleotides are TGTGCCAGCAGCTTAAACAGGGGTCAGCCCCAGCATTTT.

This clone was found once. The rearrangement joins TRBV2 to TRBJ2-1; 13 nucleotides line up with TRBD2. There are 17 residues in the CDR3. V was clipped by 6 bases and J by 3 bases; unmatched bases: 8. Germline CDR1 is SNHLY and CDR2 is FYNNEI. As DNA, the CDR3 is TGTGCCAGCAGCGGAGGACTAGCGGGAGAAGACTACAATGAGCAGTTCTTC. Encoded protein: CASSGGLAGEDYNEQFF.

This chain uses TRBV27 with TRBJ2-6, with a tentative D call TRBD1 (6 bases). Trimming took 3 bases from V and 0 from J, leaving 9 bases between them. This CDR3 has 16 residues. CDR1 MNHEY and CDR2 SMNVEV come from the germline V gene (reference sequence). CDR3 DNA sequence: TGTGCCAGCAGTTTTGGACAGACCTCTGGGGCCAACGTCCTGACTTTC. This codes for CASSFGQTSGANVLTF.

The chain couples TRBV9 to TRBJ2-7; TRBD2 aligns across 7 bases. The CDR3 has 14 residues. Germline loops: CDR1 SGDLS, CDR2 YYNGEE. V dropped 0 bases and J dropped 2; count of bases not matched to a gene: 2. Here the CDR3 DNA reads TGTGCCAGCAGCGTAGCTAGCGGTACCTACGAGCAGTACTTC. Its protein is CASSVASGTYEQYF.

J is TRBJ2-7 and V is TRBV10-3; 8 bases match TRBD2. Per the germline V gene, CDR1 is ENHRY and CDR2 is SYGVKD. J gave up 6 bases and V 8 bases, and 12 bases lay outside the gene matches. The CDR3 runs 14 residues. This CDR3 is CAIGSGGDGCEQYF. The CDR3 bases are TGTGCCATCGGTTCCGGGGGGGATGGCTGCGAGCAGTACTTC.

This chain links TRBV19 with TRBJ2-5; 9 nucleotides match TRBD1. Germline V gives CDR1 LNHDA, CDR2 SQIVND (reference sequence). The CDR3 spans 15 residues. Trimming took 6 bases from V and 7 from J; bases not matched to a gene: 12. The CDR3 bases are TGTGCCAGTAGCCAACAGGGACAGGGCGCCGGGACCCAGTACTTC. This sequence encodes CASSQQGQGAGTQYF.